The 5 T cell receptor beta chains in this list originate from one sample, sequenced in a study of T-cell reconstitution after alpha-beta-depleted transplantation in children. Unique molecular identifiers were built into the TCRbeta library. In TCRdb, the PCR reads were re-called with MiXCR into one record per CDR3 protein. The sample lists 8,600 or so distinct CDR3 sequences, 17% occurring once. Material: PBMCs, mostly from graft donor cells, obtained 60 days after TCRalphabeta/CD19-depleted stem cell transplant. The receptors were sampled from a girl under three years old who had a stem cell transplant for combined immunodeficiency, so the T cells may come from the graft donor.

In this sample, this clonotype turned up a few times. The chain combines TRBV20-1 with TRBJ1-5, with D uncertain. The CDR3 runs to 14 residues. Trimming shortened V by 3 bases and J by 2 bases, and 11 bases separated the two germline ends. CDR1 is DFQATT, CDR2 SNEGSKA, per germline (reference sequence). The CDR3 DNA follows: TGCAGTGCTAGCCGCCCCCGTGGCAATCAGCCCCAGCATTTT. It encodes CSASRPRGNQPQHF.

This sequence joins TRBV11-2 and TRBJ2-3; 7 nucleotides align to TRBD2. This CDR3 has 16 amino acids. Germline lookup yields CDR1 SGHAT and CDR2 FQNNGV. The junction had 10 bases not matched to a gene; V was cut back by 1 base and J by 6 bases. The CDR3 loop reads CASSLGGAGRGDTQYF. CDR3 DNA sequence: TGTGCCAGCAGCTTAGGAGGTGCGGGGCGGGGGGATACGCAGTATTTT.

This clonotype occurred many times. The V and J genes are TRBV6-5 and TRBJ2-3; D may be TRBD1 (5 bases). The CDR3 loop spans 12 amino acids. V dropped 5 bases and J dropped 5 bases, with 8 bases sitting between them. CDR1 and CDR2 from the germline V gene are MNHEY and SVGAGI. CDR3 sequence reads: CASSPGLDTQYF. The CDR3 DNA reads TGTGCCAGCAGTCCAGGGTTAGATACGCAGTATTTT.

This clonotype was detected many times. The CDR3 loop reads CASSTSTDTQYF. CDR3 nucleotide sequence: TGTGCCAGCAGTACTAGCACAGATACGCAGTATTTT. This chain links TRBV12-3 or TRBV12-4 with TRBJ2-3; D gene unclear. Between the trimmed V and J ends, which lost 5 bases and 0 bases, there was a span of 3 bases. This CDR3 comprises 12 residues.

The chain joins TRBV28 to TRBJ2-7; 9 nucleotides agree with TRBD1. CDR3 length: 14 amino acids. The trim removed 6 bases at V and 5 bases at J, leaving 8 bases unmatched. In germline, CDR1 is MDHEN, CDR2 SYDVKM. This CDR3 reads CASSMSQGADEQYF. In DNA form, the CDR3 reads TGTGCCAGCAGCATGTCACAGGGGGCGGACGAGCAGTACTTC.